Following are 13 T cell receptor beta chains from one sample sequenced in a study of T cell clones after liver transplantation. Clones were sequenced by immunoSEQ multiplex PCR, and TCRdb holds only the in-frame ones, with some missing. The repertoire holds tens of thousands of clones, with around 90% as singletons. The material was CD4+ T cells from blood, obtained before liver transplant. These receptor sequences come from a human donor who received a liver transplant.

This rearrangement joins TRBV5-4 to TRBJ2-5; 9 bases align to TRBD2. The CDR3 loop spans 15 amino acids. Germline-derived CDR1 and CDR2 are SGHNT and YYREEE (reference sequence). The trim removed 1 base at V and 4 bases at J, leaving 5 bases unmatched. The chain's CDR3 is CASSLSSGRRETQYF. The CDR3 region has the DNA TGTGCCAGCAGCTTGAGTAGCGGGAGAAGAGAGACCCAGTACTTC.

This chain joins TRBV27 and TRBJ2-7; D gene ambiguous. This CDR3 spans 14 amino acids. Trimming removed 2 bases at V and 7 bases at J, with 15 bases between. Germline V lookup: CDR1 MNHEY, CDR2 SMNVEV (reference sequence). CDR3 coding DNA: TGTGCCAGCAGTTTAGGTCGGCAGCAAGGGGAGCAGTACTTC. This translates into CASSLGRQQGEQYF.

J is TRBJ2-1 and V is TRBV5-4; tentatively, D is TRBD2 (6 bases). V lost 1 base and J lost 0, with 8 bases in between. The CDR3 sequence is 15 residues long. Germline loops: CDR1 SGHNT, CDR2 YYREEE (reference sequence). The CDR3 DNA reads as TGTGCCAGCAGCTTGAATAGCGGCTCCTACAATGAGCAGTTCTTC. Translation gives CASSLNSGSYNEQFF.

The chain couples TRBV7-8 to TRBJ2-2; TRBD2 is a possible D gene (5 bases). This CDR3 has 14 amino acids. Between the trimmed V and J ends, which lost 1 base and 6 bases, there was a span of 9 bases. Per germline, CDR1 SGHVS and CDR2 FQNEAQ. CDR3 sequence: CASSLGGRAGELFF. For the CDR3, the DNA is TGTGCCAGCAGCTTAGGAGGGAGAGCCGGGGAGCTGTTTTTT.

The chain links TRBV7-9 to TRBJ2-2, with 7 bases lining up with TRBD1. V lost 4 bases, J lost 6 bases, and 17 bases stayed unmatched. Germline assignment: CDR1 SEHNR and CDR2 FQNEAQ (reference sequence). The CDR3 consists of 18 residues. The CDR3, as DNA: TGTGCCAGCAGCTCTCTCATTAACAGGGGAGCAGACTCCGGGGAGCTGTTTTTT. It codes for CASSSLINRGADSGELFF.

This clone has only one observation. V gene TRBV5-1 combines with J gene TRBJ1-1; perhaps TRBD1 as D (6 bases). Looked up from germline, CDR1 is SGHRS and CDR2 is YFSETQ. The CDR3 contains 14 residues. Trimming stripped 5 bases from V and 7 bases from J, with 18 bases between. CDR3 in amino acids: CASRQDSVNGEAFF. CDR3 DNA: TGCGCCAGCAGACAGGACAGCGTCAACGGTGAAGCTTTCTTT.

The table lists this clone with a few counts. One end of the junction fails to match germline, which may point to a read error. V and J are TRBV28 and TRBJ2-1, with a weak D call TRBD2 (5 bases). Germline-derived CDR1 and CDR2 are MDHEN and SYDVKM. The CDR3 loop spans 13 amino acids. This CDR3 is CAGRRSSYNEQFF. In DNA form, the CDR3 reads TGTGCCGGCAGGAGGAGCTCCTACAATGAGCAGTTCTTC. Full variable domain (missing parts from reference TRBV28 and TRBJ2-1): DVKVTQSSRYLVKRTGEKVFLECVQDMDHENMFWYRQDPGLGLRLIYFSYDVKMKEKGDIPEGYSVSREKKERFSLILESASTNQTSMYLCAGRRSSYNEQFFGPGTRLTVL.

The chain employs TRBV7-2 and TRBJ2-3, with 12 nucleotides matching TRBD2. Germline assignment: CDR1 SGHTA and CDR2 FQGNSA. This CDR3 has 16 residues. V gave up 5 bases and J gave up 8 bases; unmatched junction bases: 11. Written as DNA, the CDR3 is TGTGCCAGCAGCATATCGACTAGCGGGGGCGTTGGTACGCAGTATTTT. Its protein is CASSISTSGGVGTQYF.

The chain combines TRBV19 with TRBJ1-2; TRBD1 is a possible D gene (6 bases). This CDR3 is built from 13 residues. With 10 bases removed from V and 5 bases from J, the gap between germline ends came to 17 bases. Germline-derived CDR1 and CDR2 are LNHDA and SQIVND (reference sequence). Written as DNA, the CDR3 is TGTGCCACCAGCACGGGGGCGCGGTATGGCTACACCTTC. The encoded protein is CATSTGARYGYTF.

The rearrangement joins TRBV25-1 to TRBJ1-3, with 8 bases that match TRBD1. The CDR3 is 17 amino acids. V shed 5 bases and J 1 base; nucleotides not matched to a gene: 10. Germline assignment: CDR1 MGHDK and CDR2 SYGVNS. This CDR3 reads CASSPGTGALSGNTIYF. The CDR3 nucleotides read TGTGCCAGCAGTCCCGGGACAGGAGCCTTATCTGGAAACACCATATATTTT.

This sequence joins TRBV2 and TRBJ2-4; D not resolved. In germline, CDR1 is SNHLY, CDR2 FYNNEI. Deletions cut 3 bases from V and 6 bases from J, with 12 bases between. There are 14 residues in the CDR3. The CDR3 DNA reads as TGTGCCAGCAGTGAGAGGTCGGGCAGAAACATTCAGTACTTC. Translation: CASSERSGRNIQYF.

The chain employs TRBV28 and TRBJ2-7; perhaps TRBD2 as D (5 bases). V was shortened by 5 bases and J by 5 bases, with 10 bases between the two germline ends. From germline, CDR1 is MDHEN and CDR2 SYDVKM. The CDR3 length is 12 residues. The CDR3 coding sequence is TGTGCCAGCAGTACCGGGGTCAACGAGCAGTACTTC. Protein: CASSTGVNEQYF.

The J gene is TRBJ2-6, the V gene TRBV5-6, with D uncertain. The germline V gene encodes CDR1 SGHDT and CDR2 YYEEEE. V was trimmed by 3 bases and J by 1 base, leaving 11 bases between them. CDR3 length: 16 residues. The CDR3 bases are TGTGCCAGCAGCTCCTGGGGTACGTCTGGGGCCAACGTCCTGACTTTC. It specifies CASSSWGTSGANVLTF.